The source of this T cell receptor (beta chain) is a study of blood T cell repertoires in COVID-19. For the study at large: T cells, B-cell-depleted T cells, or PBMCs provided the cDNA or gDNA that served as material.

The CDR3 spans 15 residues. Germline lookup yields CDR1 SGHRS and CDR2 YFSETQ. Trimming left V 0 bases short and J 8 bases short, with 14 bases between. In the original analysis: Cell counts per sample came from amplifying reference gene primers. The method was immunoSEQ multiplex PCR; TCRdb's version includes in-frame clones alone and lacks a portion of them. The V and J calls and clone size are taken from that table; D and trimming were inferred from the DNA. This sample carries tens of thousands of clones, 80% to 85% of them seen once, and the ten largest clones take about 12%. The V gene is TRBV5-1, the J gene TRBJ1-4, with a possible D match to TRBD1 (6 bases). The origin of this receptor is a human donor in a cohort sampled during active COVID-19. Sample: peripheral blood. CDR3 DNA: TGCGCCAGCAGCTTGGAAAACAGGGTAGGGGAAAAACTGTTTTTT. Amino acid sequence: CASSLENRVGEKLFF.